Shown below are 16 T cell receptor beta chains from a single sample sequenced in a study of CD8 T cells in ankylosing spondylitis. MiXCR, applied by TCRdb to the 5' RACE reads, yields one record per CDR3 protein. The data hold nearly 350,000 distinct CDR3 sequences, with about 15% observed a single time. Material: blood, either unsorted or a sorted T cell fraction (not recorded which). These receptors were obtained from a male donor with ankylosing spondylitis or in good health (not recorded which).

This clonotype was seen more than once but under ten times. This sequence joins TRBV27 and TRBJ2-7; no clear D. From germline, CDR1 is MNHEY and CDR2 SMNVEV (reference sequence). The CDR3 contains 14 residues. V lost 5 bases to trimming and J lost 2 bases, with 13 bases between them. CDR3: CASSRRRQAYEQYF. In nucleotides, the CDR3 is TGTGCCAGCAGTCGCCGTAGGCAAGCCTACGAGCAGTACTTC.

On this clonotype: One junction end does not reproduce the germline sequence, and a read error may be involved. V is TRBV7-2 and J is TRBJ2-3; no clear D gene. The CDR3 sequence is 12 residues long. Germline loops: CDR1 SGHTA, CDR2 FQGNSA. CDR3 bases: TGTGCCAGCAGCTTAATGTCTTCCTCGCACTCTTTT. Translated, it gives CASSLMSSSHSF.

This clonotype was found a few times. J is TRBJ1-1 and V is TRBV29-1, with a tentative D call TRBD1 (6 bases). Germline V CDR1 and CDR2: SQVTM, ANQGSEA. The CDR3 is 13 residues long. Between the trimmed V and J ends, which lost 6 bases and 0 bases, there was a span of 11 bases. For the CDR3, the DNA is TGCAGCGTCGCGGGACATTTGAACACTGAAGCTTTCTTT. Translation: CSVAGHLNTEAFF.

The chain couples TRBV29-1 to TRBJ2-1; 7 nucleotides match TRBD2. The J segment lost 7 bases and the V segment lost 5 bases, leaving 5 bases of the junction unmatched. CDR1 SQVTM and CDR2 ANQGSEA come from the germline V gene. The length of the CDR3 is 12 residues. The CDR3 is CSVNTGGNEQFF. The CDR3 nucleotides read TGCAGCGTTAATACCGGGGGGAATGAGCAGTTCTTC.

This clonotype has only a few counts. The rearrangement joins TRBV24-1 to TRBJ2-1, with 9 positions matching TRBD2. The CDR3 spans 15 residues. V shed 4 bases, J shed 7 bases, and the junction held 7 bases outside the gene matches. Per germline, CDR1 KGHDR and CDR2 SFDVKD. CDR3 region: CATSDAGGRKNEQFF. CDR3 DNA sequence: TGTGCCACCAGTGACGCGGGGGGGCGAAAAAATGAGCAGTTCTTC.

The rearrangement links TRBV5-1 to TRBJ1-2; the match to TRBD1 covers 8 bases. In germline, CDR1 is SGHRS, CDR2 YFSETQ. The V and J ends lost 5 bases and 7 bases, in that order; junction bases with no gene match: 10. This CDR3 region has 14 residues. Here the CDR3 reads CASSFGQGPGGYTF. DNA of the CDR3: TGCGCCAGCAGTTTTGGACAGGGTCCAGGTGGCTACACCTTC.

This clonotype has only a few counts. The chain has TRBV9 and TRBJ1-5; D not certain. Deletions cut 3 bases from V and 3 bases from J, with 7 bases between. The CDR3 consists of 13 residues. Germline CDR1 and CDR2: SGDLS and YYNGEE. CDR3 sequence reads: CASSGNDNQPQHF. CDR3 sequence (DNA): TGTGCCAGCAGCGGAAACGACAATCAGCCCCAGCATTTT.

The table lists this clonotype with a few counts. The rearrangement uses TRBV20-1 and TRBJ1-5; D remains ambiguous. The germline gives CDR1 DFQATT, CDR2 SNEGSKA (reference sequence). V was clipped by 3 bases and J by 2 bases, with 5 bases between them. The CDR3 has 12 residues. The CDR3 coding sequence is TGCAGTGCTAGTACGGGCAATCAGCCCCAGCATTTT. Protein sequence: CSASTGNQPQHF.

This clonotype was detected only a few times. The rearrangement links TRBV12-3 or TRBV12-4 to TRBJ2-1; 12 bases align to TRBD2. With 7 bases clipped from V and 8 bases from J, the junction kept 9 bases outside the gene matches. The CDR3 covers 15 residues. CDR3 protein: CASTLGLAGGDEQFF. As DNA, the CDR3 is TGTGCCAGCACTCTAGGGCTAGCGGGAGGGGATGAGCAGTTCTTC.

This clonotype was seen only a few times. The rearrangement links TRBV29-1 to TRBJ2-1; 7 bases align to TRBD1. CDR1 and CDR2 (germline): SQVTM, ANQGSEA. The CDR3 is 14 residues long. V shed 2 bases and J 1 base; nucleotides not matched to a gene: 2. This chain's CDR3 is CSVERGLSYNEQFF. The DNA for the CDR3 is TGCAGCGTTGAAAGGGGGCTGTCCTACAATGAGCAGTTCTTC.

The gene calls are TRBV12-3 or TRBV12-4 and TRBJ2-5; 9 bases line up with TRBD2. The CDR3 sequence is 16 residues long. The V and J ends lost 7 bases and 5 bases, in that order; junction bases with no gene match: 14. The CDR3 region is CASTPGIAGVQETQYF. The CDR3 DNA is TGTGCCAGCACTCCCGGGATAGCGGGAGTACAGGAGACCCAGTACTTC.

This clonotype showed up many times. The rearrangement joins TRBV5-1 to TRBJ1-2; D unclear. This CDR3 spans 14 amino acids. The germline V and J ends were trimmed by 0 bases and 3 bases, with 9 bases remaining between them. Per the germline V gene, CDR1 is SGHRS and CDR2 is YFSETQ. The CDR3: CASSLELPDYGYTF. DNA of the CDR3: TGCGCCAGCAGCTTGGAACTTCCCGACTATGGCTACACCTTC.

The rearrangement links TRBV7-8 to TRBJ1-6, with unresolved D. V was trimmed by 6 bases and J by 7 bases, leaving 10 bases between them. The CDR3 sequence is 13 residues long. CDR1 is SGHVS and CDR2 is FQNEAQ in the germline V gene. This CDR3 reads CASRQNRNSPLHF. CDR3 DNA: TGTGCCAGCAGACAGAATCGAAATTCACCCCTCCACTTT.

This clonotype was picked up a small number of times. J is TRBJ2-1 and V is TRBV5-1; no reliable D call. The CDR3 is 16 residues long. CDR1 is SGHRS and CDR2 is YFSETQ in the germline V gene. V was clipped by 0 bases and J by 0 bases, with 10 bases between them. CDR3 residues: CASSLASRSSYNEQFF. The CDR3 bases are TGCGCCAGCAGCTTGGCCAGCAGGAGCTCCTACAATGAGCAGTTCTTC.

This clonotype was detected a few times. V and J are TRBV4-1 and TRBJ2-3; D possibly corresponds to TRBD2 (6 bases). The germline V gene encodes CDR1 MGHRA and CDR2 YSYEKL. V dropped 4 bases and J dropped 5 bases, with 16 bases sitting between them. The CDR3 has 15 amino acids. The CDR3 DNA is TGCGCCAGCAGCCTCGGCCTAGCGAGAGGAGATACGCAGTATTTT. Translated: CASSLGLARGDTQYF.

The chain combines TRBV5-1 with TRBJ1-1; TRBD1 matches at 9 bases. This CDR3 spans 13 amino acids. Germline V gives CDR1 SGHRS, CDR2 YFSETQ. The V gene end was trimmed by 5 bases and the J gene end by 8 bases; junction bases not matched to a gene: 7. The CDR3 spells CASRRGQGGEAFF. CDR3 nucleotides: TGCGCCAGCAGACGGGGACAGGGAGGAGAAGCTTTCTTT.